A single sample is the source of the 13 T cell receptor beta chains below, sequenced in a study of blood T cell repertoires in COVID-19. Sequenced by immunoSEQ multiplex PCR; TCRdb stores in-frame clones only, minus some. This table holds around 120,000 clones, 65% to 85% found once. The source material was peripheral blood. The receptors were sampled from a man at least 80 years old with active or convalescent COVID-19.

The CDR3 DNA follows: TGTGCCAGCAGTCCTCCCGGGGGGAGATACAATGAGCAGTTCTTC. It is translated as CASSPPGGRYNEQFF. The V and J genes are TRBV2 and TRBJ2-1; TRBD2 aligns across 7 bases. Trimming cost V 5 bases and J 4 bases; bases outside gene matches: 8. Germline V CDR1 and CDR2: SNHLY, FYNNEI. The CDR3 spans 15 residues.

This sequence joins TRBV19 and TRBJ2-1, with 7 positions matching TRBD1. The V segment lost 2 bases and the J segment 7 bases; nucleotides outside the gene matches: 5. This CDR3 has 14 residues. Germline-derived CDR1 and CDR2 are LNHDA and SQIVND (reference sequence). This CDR3 is CASSITGVGNEQFF. CDR3 bases: TGTGCCAGTAGTATAACAGGGGTGGGAAATGAGCAGTTCTTC.

J is TRBJ1-5 and V is TRBV6-1; 8 bases agree with TRBD1. Losses at the gene ends were 3 bases for V and 3 bases for J; bases not matched to a gene: 4. This CDR3 is 15 amino acids long. Germline CDR1 MNHNS, CDR2 SASEGT. The CDR3 here is CASSDGQGPNQPQHF. The DNA for the CDR3 is TGTGCCAGCAGTGATGGACAGGGCCCCAATCAGCCCCAGCATTTT.

The chain couples TRBV6-5 to TRBJ1-2; 8 nucleotides line up with TRBD1. The CDR3 runs to 15 residues. The V gene end was trimmed by 8 bases and the J gene end by 7 bases; junction bases not matched to a gene: 15. The V gene's germline CDR1 is MNHEY and CDR2 SVGAGI. The CDR3 loop is CASSPNGQGAVGYTF. In DNA, the CDR3 is TGTGCCAGCTCCCCCAATGGGCAGGGGGCGGTTGGCTACACCTTC.

The DNA of the CDR3 is TGTGCCAGCAGTTTATCCCAGGGGAACGAAAAACTGTTTTTT. The encoded protein is CASSLSQGNEKLFF. The gene calls are TRBV27 and TRBJ1-4; D perhaps matches TRBD1 (6 bases). V shed 0 bases and J shed 8 bases, with 10 bases lying between them. Germline V gene lookup returns CDR1 MNHEY and CDR2 SMNVEV (reference sequence). This CDR3 is 14 amino acids long.

The chain has TRBV27 and TRBJ2-2; 7 bases fit TRBD2. The CDR3 is made up of 13 amino acids. Germline CDR1 is MNHEY and CDR2 is SMNVEV (reference sequence). V was pared by 6 bases and J by 7 bases, with 5 bases of the junction left unmatched. CDR3: CASSWVAGGELFF. The CDR3 DNA reads as TGTGCCAGCAGCTGGGTAGCGGGCGGGGAGCTGTTTTTT.

This chain joins TRBV7-9 and TRBJ2-2, with D unclear. Germline CDR1 SEHNR, CDR2 FQNEAQ (reference sequence). The CDR3 extends over 14 amino acids. V was pared by 8 bases and J by 0 bases, with 10 bases between. CDR3 DNA: TGTGCCAGCGGAGCCGCCTCGAACACCGGGGAGCTGTTTTTT. This codes for CASGAASNTGELFF.

This clone was recorded only once. This chain connects TRBV9 to TRBJ2-2; 12 bases match TRBD2. Germline V gene lookup returns CDR1 SGDLS and CDR2 YYNGEE. V was pared by 2 bases and J by 0 bases, with 2 bases of the junction left unmatched. CDR3 size: 17 residues. The CDR3 spells CASSVGLAGTNTGELFF. CDR3 sequence (DNA): TGTGCCAGCAGCGTCGGACTAGCGGGGACGAACACCGGGGAGCTGTTTTTT.

This chain links TRBV7-9 with TRBJ2-1, with TRBD2 matching over 8 bases. Germline values: CDR1 SEHNR, CDR2 FQNEAQ (reference sequence). The CDR3 has 13 residues. V shed 2 bases, J shed 10 bases, and the junction held 4 bases outside the gene matches. CDR3 in amino acids: CASSLSGGEEQFF. CDR3 nucleotide sequence: TGTGCCAGCAGCTTAAGCGGGGGAGAAGAGCAGTTCTTC.

This clone was detected a few times. The chain links TRBV23-1 to TRBJ1-6; perhaps TRBD1 as D (5 bases). TRBV23-1 is recorded as an ORF, its role being uncertain. V lost 7 bases and J lost 3, with 16 bases in between. The CDR3 contains 16 residues. CDR3 sequence reads: CASTILGRDYNSPLHF. The DNA for the CDR3 is TGCGCCAGCACTATTTTGGGCAGGGACTATAATTCACCCCTCCACTTT.

J is TRBJ2-3 and V is TRBV10-3, with 8 bases lining up with TRBD2. CDR3 size: 15 residues. The germline V gene encodes CDR1 ENHRY and CDR2 SYGVKD. V was clipped by 3 bases and J by 2 bases; unmatched bases: 4. CDR3 region: CAISDGSGATDTQYF. DNA for the CDR3: TGTGCCATCAGTGACGGTAGCGGGGCCACAGATACGCAGTATTTT.

This sequence joins TRBV5-4 and TRBJ2-5; 8 bases match TRBD2. The CDR3 has 14 amino acids. Germline CDR1 and CDR2: SGHNT and YYREEE (reference sequence). Losses at the gene ends were 1 base for V and 2 bases for J; bases not matched to a gene: 1. The CDR3 spells CASSLRGGQETQYF. Here the CDR3 DNA reads TGTGCCAGCAGCTTGCGGGGGGGACAAGAGACCCAGTACTTC.

This chain links TRBV6-2 or TRBV6-3 with TRBJ1-1, with D possibly TRBD1 on 5 matching bases. Deletions cut 2 bases from V and 4 bases from J, with 11 bases between. The germline V gene has CDR1 MNHEY and CDR2 SVGEGT. The CDR3 loop spans 14 amino acids. The DNA of the CDR3 is TGTGCCAGCAGTTACGGGGCGGGGAGCACTGAAGCTTTCTTT. This codes for CASSYGAGSTEAFF.